This passage covers 16 T cell receptor beta chains from one sample sequenced in a study of T cell repertoires in cytomegalovirus infection. No cognate antigen is known for these TCRs. TCRdb processed the reads anew with MiXCR; each CDR3 protein has one entry. Of about 890,000 distinct CDR3 sequences in the sample, 30% to 40% were seen once. Sequences were derived from cultured CD8+ T cells from PBMCs, sampled from culture after CMV antigen stimulation. The receptors were sampled from a human donor in good health (CMV status not recorded). Some clones in this sample may be carry-over from other donors' samples.

The J gene is TRBJ1-2, the V gene TRBV19; D unresolved. Germline CDR1 and CDR2: LNHDA and SQIVND (reference sequence). The CDR3 consists of 11 residues. Trimming stripped 9 bases from V and 7 bases from J, with 12 bases between. CDR3 amino acids: CASTFGVGYTF. The CDR3 DNA reads as TGTGCCAGCACCTTTGGGGTTGGCTACACCTTC.

This clonotype was observed a few times. This chain links TRBV7-9 with TRBJ1-5, with D possibly matching TRBD1 (6 bases). CDR3 length equals 14 residues. Looked up from germline, CDR1 is SEHNR and CDR2 is FQNEAQ (reference sequence). Deletions cut 5 bases from V and 0 bases from J, with 8 bases between. CDR3 sequence: CASSKQGSNQPQHF. As DNA, the CDR3 is TGTGCCAGCAGCAAACAGGGTAGCAATCAGCCCCAGCATTTT.

This chain joins TRBV7-2 and TRBJ2-1; D is undetermined. Germline V gene data show CDR1 as SGHTA and CDR2 as FQGNSA. The CDR3 runs to 16 residues. Trimming pared 0 bases from V and 0 bases from J, leaving 9 bases between. For the CDR3, the DNA is TGTGCCAGCAGCTTAGCGCGAGCGAGCTCCTACAATGAGCAGTTCTTC. Its protein product is CASSLARASSYNEQFF. The entire variable domain, with the rest obtained from reference TRBV7-2 and TRBJ2-1, is as follows: GAGVSQSPSNKVTEKGKDVELRCDPISGHTALYWYRQSLGQGLEFLIYFQGNSAPDKSGLPSDRFSAERTGGSVSTLTIQRTQQEDSAVYLCASSLARASSYNEQFFGPGTRLTVL.

This clonotype was seen a few times. The chain joins TRBV6-5 to TRBJ1-6, with D unclear. Germline CDR1 reads MNHEY; CDR2 reads SVGAGI. V lost 6 bases, J lost 8 bases, and 17 bases lay in between. The CDR3 totals 15 residues. The CDR3 protein is CASRPVSSLYSPLHF. CDR3 DNA sequence: TGTGCCAGCAGACCTGTCAGTTCCTTATATTCACCCCTCCACTTT.

V gene TRBV5-8 combines with J gene TRBJ2-7, with 9 bases identical to TRBD1. This CDR3 has 16 amino acids. V lost 0 bases to trimming and J lost 1 base; unmatched junction nucleotides: 5. Germline V gene data show CDR1 as SGHTS and CDR2 as YDEGEE. CDR3 DNA: TGTGCCAGCAGCTTGGACGGGACAGGGATTTCCTACGAGCAGTACTTC. Protein: CASSLDGTGISYEQYF. Combining the CDR3 with reference TRBV5-8 and TRBJ2-7 gives the whole variable domain EAGVTQSPTHLIKTRGQQATLRCSPISGHTSVYWYQQALGLGLQFLLWYDEGEERNRGNFPPRFSGRQFPNYSSELNVNALELEDSALYLCASSLDGTGISYEQYFGPGTRLTVT.

The rearrangement joins TRBV6-1 to TRBJ2-1; D not resolved. V was trimmed by 1 base and J by 4 bases, leaving 11 bases between them. CDR1 is MNHNS, CDR2 SASEGT, per germline. The CDR3 has 15 amino acids. CDR3 in amino acids: CASSEEGLGYNEQFF. CDR3 DNA sequence: TGTGCCAGCAGTGAAGAAGGGTTGGGGTACAATGAGCAGTTCTTC.

This clonotype has a handful of counts. The V gene is TRBV7-9, the J gene TRBJ1-3; D may be TRBD1 (5 bases). V was cut by 5 bases and J by 2 bases, with 22 bases left in between. Germline CDR1 SEHNR, CDR2 FQNEAQ (reference sequence). The CDR3 contains 18 residues. The CDR3 sequence is CASSHPRRGPQPGNTIYF. The CDR3 DNA sequence: TGTGCCAGCAGCCACCCCCGTCGGGGACCTCAGCCTGGAAACACCATATATTTT.

V usage is TRBV27 and J usage is TRBJ1-3, with D perhaps TRBD1 (5 bases). This CDR3 is built from 15 residues. Trimming cost V 6 bases and J 5 bases, with 17 bases left between them. Germline values: CDR1 MNHEY, CDR2 SMNVEV (reference sequence). Written as DNA, the CDR3 is TGTGCCAGCAGACCTATCGGGACGGCTAGAAACACCATATATTTT. As protein: CASRPIGTARNTIYF.

The sample holds one count of this clonotype. V and J are TRBV28 and TRBJ2-5; D gene ambiguous. V lost 5 bases and J lost 9, with 13 bases in between. Germline V lookup: CDR1 MDHEN, CDR2 SYDVKM. The CDR3 covers 12 residues. The CDR3 coding sequence is TGTGCCAGCAGTAAACTCGGACGGCCCCAGTACTTC. It translates to CASSKLGRPQYF. Full variable domain (rest looked up from reference TRBV28 and TRBJ2-5): DVKVTQSSRYLVKRTGEKVFLECVQDMDHENMFWYRQDPGLGLRLIYFSYDVKMKEKGDIPEGYSVSREKKERFSLILESASTNQTSMYLCASSKLGRPQYFGPGTRLLVL.

Many counts were recorded for this clonotype. In DNA form, the CDR3 reads TGTGCCAGCAGCCAACCAAGTAGCGGGGGGAATTGGTACGAGCAGTACGTC. Translating gives CASSQPSSGGNWYEQYV. This chain joins TRBV7-9 and TRBJ2-7, with 10 bases identical to TRBD2. Germline V gene lookup returns CDR1 SEHNR and CDR2 FQNEAQ (reference sequence). Unmatched junction bases numbered 14, after V lost 5 bases and J lost 4 bases. The CDR3 spans 17 residues.

The chain combines TRBV29-1 with TRBJ2-1, with D perhaps TRBD2 (5 bases). Trimming left V 8 bases short and J 3 bases short, with 14 bases between. Germline V gene lookup returns CDR1 SQVTM and CDR2 ANQGSEA. The CDR3 consists of 13 residues. The CDR3 reads CSLGGGDYNEQFF. CDR3 coding DNA: TGCAGCTTAGGAGGAGGTGACTACAATGAGCAGTTCTTC.

V gene TRBV7-2 combines with J gene TRBJ2-6; 9 nucleotides agree with TRBD2. Trimming cost V 5 bases and J 0 bases; bases outside gene matches: 8. Germline CDR1 is SGHTA and CDR2 is FQGNSA. This CDR3 is built from 18 residues. The CDR3 loop is CASSLRLAGTSGANVLTF. The CDR3, as DNA: TGTGCCAGCAGCCTTCGGCTAGCGGGGACCTCTGGGGCCAACGTCCTGACTTTC. Supplemented by reference TRBV7-2 and TRBJ2-6, the full variable domain reads GAGVSQSPSNKVTEKGKDVELRCDPISGHTALYWYRQSLGQGLEFLIYFQGNSAPDKSGLPSDRFSAERTGGSVSTLTIQRTQQEDSAVYLCASSLRLAGTSGANVLTFGAGSRLTVL.

This clonotype showed up many times. J is TRBJ2-4 and V is TRBV6-6; D not resolved. The V end lost 7 bases, the J end lost 0 bases, and 19 bases lay between the germline ends. The CDR3 extends over 17 amino acids. Germline V lookup: CDR1 MNHNY, CDR2 SVGAGI (reference sequence). The CDR3 region has the DNA TGTGCCAGCACCGAAACGGCAGGCTTCGGAGCCAAAAACATTCAGTACTTC. Residues: CASTETAGFGAKNIQYF.

Details on this clonotype: This may stem from a read error, because a much larger clone lies one nucleotide away. The chain combines TRBV7-2 with TRBJ2-7; a weak D match, TRBD1 (6 bases). The CDR3 length is 14 residues. Germline CDR1 is SGHTA and CDR2 is FQGNSA. The V gene lost 5 bases and the J gene lost 9 bases, with 20 bases spanning the gap. The CDR3, as DNA: TGTGCCAGCAGCGTGACAGTGGGGGCCTCCGGGCAGTACTTC. Amino acids: CASSVTVGASGQYF. The full variable domain, in which reference TRBV7-2 and TRBJ2-7 provide the parts outside the CDR3, is GAGVSQSPSNKVTEKGKDVELRCDPISGHTALYWYRQSLGQGLEFLIYFQGNSAPDKSGLPSDRFSAERTGGSVSTLTIQRTQQEDSAVYLCASSVTVGASGQYFGPGTRLTVT.

The V gene is TRBV6-6, the J gene TRBJ1-2, with a weak D call TRBD1 (5 bases). Germline V CDR1 and CDR2: MNHNY, SVGAGI (reference sequence). Trimming pared 7 bases from V and 1 base from J, leaving 16 bases between. This CDR3 has 15 residues. The CDR3 protein is CASNSRQSLNYGYTF. CDR3 nucleotide sequence: TGTGCCAGCAATTCCAGACAGTCACTTAACTATGGCTACACCTTC.

The rearrangement joins TRBV7-4 to TRBJ2-7, with a weak D call TRBD2 (6 bases). The V gene's germline CDR1 is SGHVT and CDR2 SQSDAQ. The CDR3 is 13 amino acids. Between the trimmed V and J ends, which lost 9 bases and 2 bases, there was a span of 14 bases. Written as DNA, the CDR3 is TGTGCCAGTGCGGGGACGCCCGCCTACGAGCAGTACGTC. Its protein product is CASAGTPAYEQYV.